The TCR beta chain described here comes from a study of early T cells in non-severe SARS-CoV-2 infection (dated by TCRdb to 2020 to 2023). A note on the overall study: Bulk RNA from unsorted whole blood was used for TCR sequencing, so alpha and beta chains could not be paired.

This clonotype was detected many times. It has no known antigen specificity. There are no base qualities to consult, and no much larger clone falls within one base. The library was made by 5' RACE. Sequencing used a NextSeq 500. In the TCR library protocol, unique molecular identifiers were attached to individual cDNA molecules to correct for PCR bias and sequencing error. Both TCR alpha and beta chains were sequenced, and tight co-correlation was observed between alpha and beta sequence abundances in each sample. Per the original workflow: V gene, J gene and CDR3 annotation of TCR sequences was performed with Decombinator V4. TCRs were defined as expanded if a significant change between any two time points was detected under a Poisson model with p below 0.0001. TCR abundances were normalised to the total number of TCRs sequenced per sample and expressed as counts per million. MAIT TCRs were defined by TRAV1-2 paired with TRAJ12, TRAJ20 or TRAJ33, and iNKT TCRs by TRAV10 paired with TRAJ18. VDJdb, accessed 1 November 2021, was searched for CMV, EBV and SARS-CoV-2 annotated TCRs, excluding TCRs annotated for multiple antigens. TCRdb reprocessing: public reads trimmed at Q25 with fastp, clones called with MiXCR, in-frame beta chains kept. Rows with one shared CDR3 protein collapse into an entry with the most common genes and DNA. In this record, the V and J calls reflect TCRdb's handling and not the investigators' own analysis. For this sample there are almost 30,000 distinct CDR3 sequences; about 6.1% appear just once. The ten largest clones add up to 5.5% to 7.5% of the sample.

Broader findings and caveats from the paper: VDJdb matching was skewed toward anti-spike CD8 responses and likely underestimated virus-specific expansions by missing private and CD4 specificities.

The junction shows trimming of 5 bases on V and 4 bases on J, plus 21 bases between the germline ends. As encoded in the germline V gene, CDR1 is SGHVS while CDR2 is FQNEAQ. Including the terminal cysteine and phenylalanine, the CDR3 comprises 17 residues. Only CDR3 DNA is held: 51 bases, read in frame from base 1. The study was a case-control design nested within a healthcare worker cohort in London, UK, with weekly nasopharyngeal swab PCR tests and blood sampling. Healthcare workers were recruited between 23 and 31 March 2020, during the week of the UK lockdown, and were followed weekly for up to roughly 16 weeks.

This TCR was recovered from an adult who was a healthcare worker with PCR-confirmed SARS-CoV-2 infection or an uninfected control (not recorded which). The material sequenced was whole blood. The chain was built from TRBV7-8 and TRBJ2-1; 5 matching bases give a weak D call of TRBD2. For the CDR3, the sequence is CASSPYISTGFYNEQFF. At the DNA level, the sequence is TGTGCCAGCAGCCCCTACATTAGCACGGGATTTTACAATGAGCAGTTCTTC.